This T cell receptor (beta chain) was identified in a study of TIL therapy for anti-PD-1-resistant metastatic lung cancer. Turning to the study itself: Patients had a median age of around 54 years (range 38-75). The study, taken as a whole, reports: TIL cultures after expansion showed higher clonality and lower diversity than baseline tumor (median around 5.9% vs 31%). The cohort had more treatment-naive, never-smoker and oncogene-addicted patients than typical. Many TIL product clones were absent from baseline tumor, suggesting clonal contraction.

Sequencing used immunoSEQ v3. This table comes from immunoSEQ multiplex PCR, and its TCRdb copy is limited to in-frame clones, with some not included. Of tens of thousands of clones in the sample, about two thirds are singletons; the top ten hold roughly 6%. For this clone: The antigen is unknown.

As to time point: pre-treatment sample, taken before nivolumab and TIL therapy. Tumor tissue came from excised metastases, mostly pleural nodules or supraclavicular lymph nodes. The CDR3 spans 10 residues. Germline lookup yields CDR1 SGHRS and CDR2 YFSETQ. V lost 7 bases and J lost 1, with 2 bases in between. The chain is built from TRBV5-1 and TRBJ2-5; D unresolved. The source of this sequence is a person between 30 and 79 years old with non-small cell lung cancer. Material: tumor tissue, obtained at baseline. Here the CDR3 DNA reads TGCGCCAGCCTCCAAGAGACCCAGTACTTC. Translation gives CASLQETQYF.